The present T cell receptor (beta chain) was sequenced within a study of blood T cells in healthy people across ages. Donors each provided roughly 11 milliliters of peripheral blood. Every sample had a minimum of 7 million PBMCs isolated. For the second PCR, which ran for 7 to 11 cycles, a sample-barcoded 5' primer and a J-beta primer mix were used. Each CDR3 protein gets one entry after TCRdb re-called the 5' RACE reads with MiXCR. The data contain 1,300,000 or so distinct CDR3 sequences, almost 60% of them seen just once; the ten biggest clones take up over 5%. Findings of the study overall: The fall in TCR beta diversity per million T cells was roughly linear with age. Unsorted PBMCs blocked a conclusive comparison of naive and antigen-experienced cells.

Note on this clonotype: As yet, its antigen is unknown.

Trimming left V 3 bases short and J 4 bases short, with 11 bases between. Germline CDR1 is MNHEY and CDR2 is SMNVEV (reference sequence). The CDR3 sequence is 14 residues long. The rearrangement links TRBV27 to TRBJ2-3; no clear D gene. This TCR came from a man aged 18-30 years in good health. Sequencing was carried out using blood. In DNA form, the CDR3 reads TGTGCCAGCAGTTTCCAGACCCGGGCAGATACGCAGTATTTT. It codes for CASSFQTRADTQYF.